A single sample gave rise to the 15 T cell receptor beta chains below, sequenced in a study of OX40 agonist ivuxolimab in advanced cancers. Library preparation used the immunoSEQ multiplex PCR assay. The table was pulled from immuneACCESS by TCRdb, which kept in-frame rearrangements only. Such tables lose some clones; where checked, under half of the loss comes from unresolved V genes, and the rest has no known cause. In all, the sample holds roughly 25,000 clones, and 85% to 90% of those were seen once. The ten largest make up 48% of the sample. The specimen was CD4+ or CD8+ T cells sorted from blood, collected in a trial of the OX40 agonist ivuxolimab. These receptors were obtained from an adult with an advanced solid tumor such as melanoma, head and neck, liver or kidney cancer.

J is TRBJ2-7 and V is TRBV14, with a weak D call TRBD2 (5 bases). This CDR3 has 16 amino acids. CDR1 is SGHDN and CDR2 is FVKESK in the germline V gene. The germline V and J ends were trimmed by 2 bases and 1 base, with 15 bases remaining between them. For the CDR3, the DNA is TGTGCCAGCAGCCAATTAGGACTCACTCCTTCCTACGAGCAGTACTTC. The encoded protein is CASSQLGLTPSYEQYF. Complete variable domain (other parts from reference TRBV14 and TRBJ2-7): EAGVTQFPSHSVIEKGQTVTLRCDPISGHDNLYWYRRVMGKEIKFLLHFVKESKQDESGMPNNRFLAERTGGTYSTLKVQPAELEDSGVYFCASSQLGLTPSYEQYFGPGTRLTVT.

By proportion, this clone is medium-sized. This chain connects TRBV19 to TRBJ1-1, with no clear D. The CDR3 loop spans 12 amino acids. Trimming removed 6 bases at V and 4 bases at J, with 9 bases between. The germline gives CDR1 LNHDA, CDR2 SQIVND (reference sequence). This CDR3 reads CASRLRGTEAFF. CDR3 nucleotides: TGTGCCAGTAGGCTCCGGGGCACTGAAGCTTTCTTT. Full variable domain (rest looked up from reference TRBV19 and TRBJ1-1): DGGITQSPKYLFRKEGQNVTLSCEQNLNHDAMYWYRQDPGQGLRLIYYSQIVNDFQKGDIAEGYSVSREKKESFPLTVTSAQKNPTAFYLCASRLRGTEAFFGQGTRLTVV.

The chain links TRBV5-1 to TRBJ2-7; 7 nucleotides match TRBD1. The CDR3 loop spans 14 amino acids. Germline CDR1 SGHRS, CDR2 YFSETQ. The junction had 5 bases not matched to a gene; V was cut back by 4 bases and J by 1 base. The CDR3: CASSRQTGSYEQYF. CDR3 coding DNA: TGCGCCAGCAGCAGACAGACAGGGTCCTACGAGCAGTACTTC.

This clone was seen a handful of times. This chain connects TRBV4-1 to TRBJ2-3; D unresolved. Germline V gene sequence: CDR1 MGHRA, CDR2 YSYEKL. Trimming stripped 4 bases from V and 0 bases from J, with 8 bases between. The length of the CDR3 is 14 residues. CDR3 nucleotides: TGCGCCAGCAGCCTCGGGTCTAGCACAGATACGCAGTATTTT. This translates into CASSLGSSTDTQYF.

The rearrangement links TRBV5-5 to TRBJ2-7; D uncertain. Germline CDR1 reads SGHKS; CDR2 reads YYEKEE (reference sequence). The CDR3 is 13 amino acids. V lost 4 bases and J lost 5, with 13 bases in between. The CDR3 here is CASSQVGVNEQYF. In nucleotides, the CDR3 is TGTGCCAGCAGCCAAGTCGGCGTCAACGAGCAGTACTTC. Combining the CDR3 with reference TRBV5-5 and TRBJ2-7 gives the whole variable domain DAGVTQSPTHLIKTRGQQVTLRCSPISGHKSVSWYQQVLGQGPQFIFQYYEKEERGRGNFPDRFSARQFPNYSSELNVNALLLGDSALYLCASSQVGVNEQYFGPGTRLTVT.

The rearrangement uses TRBV4-2 and TRBJ2-2, with D possibly being TRBD1 (6 bases). Germline V gives CDR1 LGHNA, CDR2 YNFKEQ. Deletions cut 4 bases from V and 4 bases from J, with 10 bases between. There are 14 residues in the CDR3. CDR3: CASSPGQSTGELFF. In nucleotides, the CDR3 is TGTGCCAGCAGCCCCGGACAGTCCACCGGGGAGCTGTTTTTT.

V usage is TRBV9 and J usage is TRBJ1-2; TRBD1 agrees at 9 bases. CDR1 is SGDLS, CDR2 YYNGEE, per germline. The length of the CDR3 is 15 residues. The ends lost 2 bases at V and 1 base at J; junction bases unmatched: 3. In DNA form, the CDR3 reads TGTGCCAGCAGCGTGGGACAGGGATATAACTATGGCTACACCTTC. Protein sequence: CASSVGQGYNYGYTF.

The chain has TRBV6-5 and TRBJ1-2; D unclear. The V end lost 5 bases, the J end lost 3 bases, and 10 bases lay between the germline ends. The CDR3 sequence is 13 residues long. CDR1 is MNHEY and CDR2 is SVGAGI in the germline V gene. The CDR3 DNA reads TGTGCCAGCAGTCCGGCTGTCGACTATGGCTACACCTTC. Translated, it gives CASSPAVDYGYTF.

The rearrangement links TRBV27 to TRBJ2-5; 7 positions match TRBD1. The length of the CDR3 is 14 residues. The V gene's germline CDR1 is MNHEY and CDR2 SMNVEV (reference sequence). The V gene end was trimmed by 3 bases and the J gene end by 2 bases; junction bases not matched to a gene: 3. The CDR3: CASSFLGQQETQYF. The CDR3, as DNA: TGTGCCAGCAGTTTTTTGGGACAGCAAGAGACCCAGTACTTC.

In this sample, this clone is medium-sized (0.01 to 0.1%). The chain is built from TRBV5-1 and TRBJ2-2; no definite D call. Germline V gene data show CDR1 as SGHRS and CDR2 as YFSETQ. V was shortened by 2 bases and J by 6 bases, with 5 bases between the two germline ends. The CDR3 loop spans 12 amino acids. Written as DNA, the CDR3 is TGCGCCAGCAGCTTCGAAGCCGGGGAGCTGTTTTTT. Its translation: CASSFEAGELFF.

CDR3 bases: TGTGCCAGCAGCACCCAGCGGGGGGGCGGAGGCACAGATACGCAGTATTTT. It codes for CASSTQRGGGGTDTQYF. The genes are TRBV9 and TRBJ2-3, with 10 bases aligning to TRBD2. The ends lost 4 bases at V and 1 base at J; junction bases unmatched: 9. CDR1 and CDR2 (germline): SGDLS, YYNGEE. The CDR3 is 17 residues long.

The chain couples TRBV27 to TRBJ1-3; D gene ambiguous. Germline V gene lookup returns CDR1 MNHEY and CDR2 SMNVEV (reference sequence). Trimming stripped 6 bases from V and 0 bases from J, with 9 bases between. The length of the CDR3 is 14 residues. This CDR3 is CASSPNPSGNTIYF. The CDR3 DNA reads TGTGCCAGCAGCCCTAACCCCTCTGGAAACACCATATATTTT.

This chain links TRBV7-3 with TRBJ2-1; no firm D call. Germline V gene sequence: CDR1 SGHTA, CDR2 FQGTGA. The CDR3 loop spans 15 amino acids. Trimming removed 1 base from V and 5 bases from J, with 12 bases in between. The CDR3 nucleotides read TGTGCCAGCAGCTTAAGGGGTTTAGTACACAATGAGCAGTTCTTC. Amino acid sequence: CASSLRGLVHNEQFF.

This sequence joins TRBV28 and TRBJ1-3; D gene uncertain. V was trimmed by 6 bases and J by 0 bases, leaving 12 bases between them. CDR3 length: 15 residues. In germline, CDR1 is MDHEN, CDR2 SYDVKM. The CDR3 region has the DNA TGTGCCAGCAGGTGGGAGGGAAACTCTGGAAACACCATATATTTT. It specifies CASRWEGNSGNTIYF. Looking up the rest from reference TRBV28 and TRBJ1-3 gives the full variable domain: DVKVTQSSRYLVKRTGEKVFLECVQDMDHENMFWYRQDPGLGLRLIYFSYDVKMKEKGDIPEGYSVSREKKERFSLILESASTNQTSMYLCASRWEGNSGNTIYFGEGSWLTVV.

The rearrangement uses TRBV4-1 and TRBJ1-4, with D possibly matching TRBD1 (5 bases). The germline gives CDR1 MGHRA, CDR2 YSYEKL. The CDR3 sequence is 16 residues long. The V gene lost 3 bases and the J gene lost 13 bases, with 24 bases spanning the gap. In DNA, the CDR3 is TGCGCCAGCAGCCATCCCCGGGGGGGAAGCCAAAACATACTGTTTTTT. It yields the protein CASSHPRGGSQNILFF.